The 15 T cell receptor beta chains listed next were all sequenced from one sample in a study of OX40 agonist ivuxolimab in advanced cancers. Sequencing was performed with immunoSEQ multiplex PCR; in TCRdb, only in-frame clones are kept and a portion is missing. The sample contains some 66,000 clones, roughly four fifths of which appear only once. The material was CD4+ or CD8+ T cells sorted from blood, obtained in a trial of the OX40 agonist ivuxolimab. These receptors all stem from an adult with an advanced solid tumor such as melanoma, head and neck, liver or kidney cancer.

The chain combines TRBV15 with TRBJ2-1; D might be TRBD2 (6 bases). The V gene's germline CDR1 is LNHNV and CDR2 YYDKDF (reference sequence). Deletions cut 8 bases from V and 8 bases from J, with 19 bases between. This CDR3 comprises 14 residues. In DNA form, the CDR3 reads TGTGCCACCGAGAGTACCCCGGGACTTCATGAGCAGTTCTTC. Translating gives CATESTPGLHEQFF.

This clone turned up a few times. The V and J genes are TRBV20-1 and TRBJ1-1; D not certain. Germline V CDR1 and CDR2: DFQATT, SNEGSKA (reference sequence). Trimming cost V 6 bases and J 3 bases, with 8 bases left between them. This CDR3 region has 11 residues. Written as DNA, the CDR3 is TGCAGTGCGGTCTCCGACACTGAAGCTTTCTTT. Protein product: CSAVSDTEAFF.

V is TRBV6-5 and J is TRBJ1-2; D is uncertain. Between the trimmed V and J ends, which lost 4 bases and 7 bases, there was a span of 22 bases. CDR1 and CDR2 (germline): MNHEY, SVGAGI. The CDR3 has 16 residues. The CDR3: CASSSAGVSTSPGYTF. The CDR3 region has the DNA TGTGCCAGCAGTTCAGCCGGGGTGTCAACCTCCCCTGGCTACACCTTC.

The rearrangement uses TRBV10-3 and TRBJ2-7; no reliable D call. Trimming cost V 3 bases and J 9 bases, with 15 bases left between them. CDR3 length equals 13 residues. The V gene's germline CDR1 is ENHRY and CDR2 SYGVKD. The CDR3: CAISEVQLRGQYF. In DNA, the CDR3 is TGTGCCATCAGTGAAGTCCAGCTACGCGGGCAGTACTTC.

The V call is TRBV19, the J call TRBJ1-1; D is uncertain. Germline V gene sequence: CDR1 LNHDA, CDR2 SQIVND (reference sequence). Trimming cost V 3 bases and J 5 bases, with 10 bases left between them. CDR3 length: 13 amino acids. The chain's CDR3 is CASSMVMGTEAFF. CDR3 bases: TGTGCCAGTAGTATGGTGATGGGTACTGAAGCTTTCTTT.

The V gene is TRBV11-2, the J gene TRBJ1-1, with unresolved D. CDR1 SGHAT and CDR2 FQNNGV come from the germline V gene. Between the trimmed V and J ends, which lost 1 base and 5 bases, there was a span of 5 bases. The CDR3 length is 12 residues. The CDR3 DNA sequence: TGTGCCAGCAGCTTAGTAAGGACTGAAGCTTTCTTT. This translates into CASSLVRTEAFF.

This clone showed up just once. This chain connects TRBV4-1 to TRBJ2-1; 9 positions agree with TRBD1. The length of the CDR3 is 17 residues. Germline V gives CDR1 MGHRA, CDR2 YSYEKL. V was clipped by 0 bases and J by 2 bases; unmatched bases: 5. The CDR3 region is CASSQEPGQGAYNEQFF. For the CDR3, the DNA is TGCGCCAGCAGCCAAGAGCCGGGACAGGGCGCCTACAATGAGCAGTTCTTC.

This rearrangement joins TRBV7-8 to TRBJ2-3; the D call may be TRBD1 or TRBD2 (5 bases each). The CDR3 extends over 14 amino acids. CDR1 SGHVS and CDR2 FQNEAQ come from the germline V gene. The V and J ends lost 5 bases and 5 bases respectively, with 14 bases between them. The CDR3 protein is CASSNRGAVDTQYF. For the CDR3, the DNA is TGTGCCAGCAGCAATCGAGGGGCGGTAGATACGCAGTATTTT.

The V and J genes are TRBV5-1 and TRBJ1-2; 9 positions agree with TRBD1. Unmatched junction bases numbered 6, after V lost 4 bases and J lost 2 bases. The length of the CDR3 is 15 residues. Germline V gene sequence: CDR1 SGHRS, CDR2 YFSETQ. CDR3 sequence reads: CASSGPTGGNYGYTF. Here the CDR3 DNA reads TGCGCCAGCAGCGGACCGACAGGGGGGAACTATGGCTACACCTTC.

The chain has TRBV29-1 and TRBJ2-4; no definite D call. Deletions cut 4 bases from V and 15 bases from J, with 16 bases between. The germline V gene has CDR1 SQVTM and CDR2 ANQGSEA. The CDR3 is made up of 11 amino acids. CDR3: CSVGPIRRGYF. In DNA form, the CDR3 reads TGCAGCGTTGGGCCTATCCGACGAGGGTACTTC. The full variable domain, its missing parts supplied by reference TRBV29-1 and TRBJ2-4, is SAVISQKPSRDICQRGTSLTIQCQVDSQVTMMFWYRQQPGQSLTLIATANQGSEATYESGFVIDKFPISRPNLTFSTLTVSNMSPEDSSIYLCSVGPIRRGYFGAGTRLSVL.

This clone showed up just a few times. The V gene is TRBV10-1, the J gene TRBJ1-3; no definite D call. The CDR3 length is 14 residues. Germline V gene data show CDR1 as WNHNN and CDR2 as SYGVQD (reference sequence). V was cut by 5 bases and J by 0 bases, with 8 bases left in between. CDR3 sequence: CASSPVRSGNTIYF. For the CDR3, the DNA is TGCGCCAGCAGTCCGGTCCGCTCTGGAAACACCATATATTTT.

This chain joins TRBV19 and TRBJ1-2; the D gene is possibly TRBD1 (6 bases). Trimming cost V 7 bases and J 8 bases, with 14 bases left between them. The germline gives CDR1 LNHDA, CDR2 SQIVND (reference sequence). The CDR3 has 12 amino acids. The CDR3 loop reads CASKTGVGGYTF. The DNA of the CDR3 is TGTGCCAGTAAGACAGGTGTGGGGGGCTACACCTTC.

The gene calls are TRBV9 and TRBJ1-1; D unresolved. The CDR3 is 14 residues long. Trimming removed 0 bases from V and 1 base from J, with 7 bases in between. Per the germline V gene, CDR1 is SGDLS and CDR2 is YYNGEE. CDR3 nucleotides: TGTGCCAGCAGCGTAGGGACGGGGAACACTGAAGCTTTCTTT. Its translation: CASSVGTGNTEAFF.

The chain combines TRBV9 with TRBJ1-1, with D possibly TRBD1 on 6 matching bases. The germline V and J ends were trimmed by 0 bases and 3 bases, with 15 bases remaining between them. The germline CDR1 and CDR2 sequences are SGDLS and YYNGEE. CDR3 length: 16 amino acids. The CDR3 loop is CASSVGWGAMDTEAFF. The CDR3 DNA reads TGTGCCAGCAGCGTAGGATGGGGGGCGATGGACACTGAAGCTTTCTTT.

The CDR3 region is CASSRTDNEQFF. Written as DNA, the CDR3 is TGTGCCAGCAGCCGGACTGACAATGAGCAGTTCTTC. V usage is TRBV7-9 and J usage is TRBJ2-1, with a tentative D call TRBD2 (5 bases). The germline gives CDR1 SEHNR, CDR2 FQNEAQ (reference sequence). The CDR3 contains 12 residues. The V end was cut by 5 bases, the J end by 5 bases, with 7 bases between.